This record concerns one T cell receptor (beta chain) sequence. Its antigen is undetermined. Germline V gene sequence: CDR1 MNHEY, CDR2 SVGAGI. J gave up 6 bases and V 5 bases, and 2 bases lay outside the gene matches. The CDR3 contains 15 residues. PCR was performed using 60 Vbeta and 13 Jbeta primers. Authors' data handling: Roughly 12 million of tens of millions of unique TCR beta chains were shared, per a later count. Produced via immunoSEQ multiplex PCR; TCRdb's table is partial and in-frame only. That table gives V, J and clone size, and the DNA gave D and trimming. Of 140,000 or so clones detected, under 70% appear once; the ten largest clones hold 6.5%. These data come from a study of cytomegalovirus exposure and HLA in healthy donors. Study results and caveats: Follow-up analysis later connected one missense variant in DCLRE1C with trimming of TCR beta V- and J-genes.

Every donor was a healthy person donating bone marrow. The chain uses TRBV6-5 and TRBJ2-2, with 14 bases lining up with TRBD2. The sequence was collected from a woman aged 55-69 years in good health and CMV-seronegative. Sequenced: PBMCs. The CDR3 nucleotides read TGTGCCAGCAGTGGACTAGCGGGAGGATCCGGGGAGCTGTTTTTT. This gives the protein CASSGLAGGSGELFF.